The rows below give T cell receptor beta chains drawn from one sample of a study of blood T cell repertoires in COVID-19. Sequencing was performed with immunoSEQ multiplex PCR; in TCRdb, only in-frame clones are kept and a portion is missing. Of about 98,000 clones in the sample, around nine tenths were seen once. The source material was peripheral blood. The receptors originated from a man aged 50 to 60 with active or convalescent COVID-19. Each CDR3 is given with its conserved first and last residue. A D gene is named only where the DNA matches it firmly.

CDR3 protein,D gene,J gene,V gene
CASSFQDQPQHF,.,TRBJ1-5,TRBV12-3/TRBV12-4
CASSPPGQGADEQYF,TRBD1,TRBJ2-7,TRBV6-6
CASSIGRGPAFF,TRBD1,TRBJ1-1,TRBV19
CASTWGGTNEKLFF,.,TRBJ1-4,TRBV28
CASSLFDRGWKNTEAFF,TRBD1,TRBJ1-1,TRBV28
CASSFYTGGQETQYF,TRBD2,TRBJ2-5,TRBV5-6
CASRLGVGTDTQYF,.,TRBJ2-3,TRBV5-1
CASSLAGLAEPTDTQYF,TRBD2,TRBJ2-3,TRBV5-1
CASSYIRTSGGEQFF,TRBD2,TRBJ2-1,TRBV11-2
CASSLRTSLGSGNTIYF,.,TRBJ1-3,TRBV3-1/TRBV3-2
CASSQEGRVHYGYTF,.,TRBJ1-2,TRBV4-1
CASSLKSRQLTADTQYF,.,TRBJ2-3,TRBV7-2
CASSTPDRGIANYGYTF,TRBD1,TRBJ1-2,TRBV6-2/TRBV6-3
CASSSGGTGTGSTDTQYF,TRBD1,TRBJ2-3,TRBV28
CASSTGDRLYSNQPQHF,.,TRBJ1-5,TRBV10-2
CASSEPGDQPQHF,.,TRBJ1-5,TRBV10-2
CASSYPRVAGSETQYF,TRBD2,TRBJ2-5,TRBV6-5
CASRANRGNNQPQHF,TRBD1,TRBJ1-5,TRBV2
CASSMGAAGANVLTF,.,TRBJ2-6,TRBV19
CASSAETSGGNYEQYF,TRBD2,TRBJ2-7,TRBV5-1
CASSSGTGNQPQHF,TRBD1,TRBJ1-5,TRBV28
CSVESTGGSYGYTF,.,TRBJ1-2,TRBV29-1
CASSTRQGDQPQHF,TRBD1,TRBJ1-5,TRBV7-2
CASSLRGEGSGNTIYF,.,TRBJ1-3,TRBV7-9
CASSLGGAGDSYEQYF,.,TRBJ2-7,TRBV28
CASSLTGFGNTEAFF,.,TRBJ1-1,TRBV5-1
CASSYGQVVSTDTIYF,TRBD1,TRBJ1-3,TRBV11-2
CASSLGDTEAFF,.,TRBJ1-1,TRBV5-1
CASSSNDGRGTEAFF,.,TRBJ1-1,TRBV28